This entry lists 5 T cell receptor beta chains sequenced from one sample in a study of CD8 T cells in Susac syndrome. A quantity of roughly 0.5 to 1 ug RNA underwent reverse transcription using random hexamers. MiXCR, applied by TCRdb to the immunoSEQ multiplex PCR reads, yields one record per CDR3 protein. The sample lists about 110,000 distinct CDR3 sequences, roughly 95% seen once, with roughly 0.096% in the top ten. Sequenced: CD4+ T cells from PBMCs. The receptors shown here come from a human donor in good health.

The chain uses TRBV3-1 and TRBJ1-6; D call uncertain. V was cut by 5 bases and J by 8 bases, with 10 bases left in between. This CDR3 has 13 amino acids. Germline-derived CDR1 and CDR2 are LGHDT and YNNKEL (reference sequence). This CDR3 is CASSAHQDSPLHF. The DNA for the CDR3 is TGTGCCAGCAGCGCCCACCAGGATTCACCCCTCCACTTT.

This clonotype was detected once. The rearrangement joins TRBV24-1 to TRBJ2-3; the match to TRBD1 covers 7 bases. The ends lost 3 bases at V and 1 base at J; junction bases unmatched: 3. This CDR3 contains 15 residues. Germline V lookup: CDR1 KGHDR, CDR2 SFDVKD. This CDR3 is CATSDRQGGTDTQYF. As DNA, the CDR3 is TGTGCCACCAGTGATCGACAGGGCGGCACAGATACGCAGTATTTT.

The chain's CDR3 is CASSLDINQPQHF. CDR3 nucleotides: TGTGCCAGCAGCTTAGACATTAATCAGCCCCAGCATTTT. This chain links TRBV7-2 with TRBJ1-5; D call uncertain. V lost 1 base and J lost 4, with 5 bases in between. CDR1 and CDR2 (germline): SGHTA, FQGNSA. This CDR3 is built from 13 residues.

This chain joins TRBV20-1 and TRBJ2-3, with TRBD1 matching over 9 bases. Germline CDR1 DFQATT, CDR2 SNEGSKA (reference sequence). J was trimmed by 1 base and V by 3 bases; bases with no gene match: 5. The CDR3 covers 15 residues. CDR3 protein: CSARGRDRGTDTQYF. The CDR3 nucleotides are TGCAGTGCTAGGGGCCGGGACAGGGGCACAGATACGCAGTATTTT.

The rearrangement uses TRBV6-4 and TRBJ2-3; 8 nucleotides line up with TRBD2. This CDR3 has 17 amino acids. Germline loops: CDR1 MRHNA, CDR2 SNTAGT. V dropped 5 bases and J dropped 7; count of bases not matched to a gene: 17. CDR3: CASSPGLGAPGRNTQYF. In DNA, the CDR3 is TGTGCCAGCAGTCCGGGACTAGGTGCTCCCGGCCGAAATACGCAGTATTTT.